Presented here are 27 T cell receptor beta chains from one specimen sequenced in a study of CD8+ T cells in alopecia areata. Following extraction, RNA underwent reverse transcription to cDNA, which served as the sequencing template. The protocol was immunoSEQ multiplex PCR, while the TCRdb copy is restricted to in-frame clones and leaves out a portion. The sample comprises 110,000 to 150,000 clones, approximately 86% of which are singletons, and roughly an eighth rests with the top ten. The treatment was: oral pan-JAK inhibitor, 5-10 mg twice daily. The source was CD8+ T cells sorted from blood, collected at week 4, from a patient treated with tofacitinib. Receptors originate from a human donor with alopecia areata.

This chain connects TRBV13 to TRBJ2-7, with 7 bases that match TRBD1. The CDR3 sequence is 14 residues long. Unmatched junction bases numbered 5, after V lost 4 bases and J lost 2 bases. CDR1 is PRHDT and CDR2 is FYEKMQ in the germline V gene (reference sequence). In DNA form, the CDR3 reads TGTGCCAGCAGCTCTAACAGGGGCCCCTACGAGCAGTACTTC. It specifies CASSSNRGPYEQYF.

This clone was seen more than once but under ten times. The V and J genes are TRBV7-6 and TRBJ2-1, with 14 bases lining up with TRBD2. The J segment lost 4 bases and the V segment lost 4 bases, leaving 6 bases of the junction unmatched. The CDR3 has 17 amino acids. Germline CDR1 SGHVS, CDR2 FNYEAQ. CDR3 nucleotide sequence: TGTGCCAGCAGCTCCAGGACTAGCGGGAGGACATACAATGAGCAGTTCTTC. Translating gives CASSSRTSGRTYNEQFF.

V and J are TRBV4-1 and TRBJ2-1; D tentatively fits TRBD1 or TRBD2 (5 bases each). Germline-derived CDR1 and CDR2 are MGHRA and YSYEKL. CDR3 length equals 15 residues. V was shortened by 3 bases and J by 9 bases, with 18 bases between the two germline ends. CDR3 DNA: TGCGCCAGCAGCCAGGACAACGAGGGTTATGTTGAGCAGTTCTTC. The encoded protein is CASSQDNEGYVEQFF.

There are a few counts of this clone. This CDR3 is CASSFGLAGGLGNEQFF. CDR3 sequence (DNA): TGTGCCAGCAGCTTCGGACTAGCGGGAGGCCTGGGTAATGAGCAGTTCTTC. The chain combines TRBV7-3 with TRBJ2-1; TRBD2 agrees at 14 bases. CDR3 length: 17 amino acids. Looked up from germline, CDR1 is SGHTA and CDR2 is FQGTGA. V gave up 3 bases and J gave up 7 bases; unmatched junction bases: 8. Drawing the rest from reference TRBV7-3 and TRBJ2-1, the complete variable domain is GAGVSQTPSNKVTEKGKYVELRCDPISGHTALYWYRQSLGQGPEFLIYFQGTGAADDSGLPNDRFFAVRPEGSVSTLKIQRTERGDSAVYLCASSFGLAGGLGNEQFFGPGTRLTVL.

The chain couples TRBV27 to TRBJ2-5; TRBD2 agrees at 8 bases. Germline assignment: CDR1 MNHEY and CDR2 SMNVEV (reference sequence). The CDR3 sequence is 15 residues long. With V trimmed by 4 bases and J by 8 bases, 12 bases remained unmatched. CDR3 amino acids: CASSSRGGRVETQYF. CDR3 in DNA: TGTGCCAGCAGTTCCCGCGGGGGGAGGGTGGAAACCCAGTACTTC.

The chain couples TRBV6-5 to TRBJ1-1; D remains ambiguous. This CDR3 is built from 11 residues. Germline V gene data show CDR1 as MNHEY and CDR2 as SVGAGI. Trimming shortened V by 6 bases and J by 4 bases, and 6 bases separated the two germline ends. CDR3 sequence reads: CASRRATEAFF. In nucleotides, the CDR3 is TGTGCCAGCAGGAGGGCCACTGAAGCTTTCTTT.

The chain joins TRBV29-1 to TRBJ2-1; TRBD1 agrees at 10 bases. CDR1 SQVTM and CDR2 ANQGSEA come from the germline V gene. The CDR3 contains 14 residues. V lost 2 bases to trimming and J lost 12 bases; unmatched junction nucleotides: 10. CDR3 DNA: TGCAGCGTTGAACGACAGGGGGCCAGCATGGGGCAGTTCTTC. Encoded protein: CSVERQGASMGQFF.

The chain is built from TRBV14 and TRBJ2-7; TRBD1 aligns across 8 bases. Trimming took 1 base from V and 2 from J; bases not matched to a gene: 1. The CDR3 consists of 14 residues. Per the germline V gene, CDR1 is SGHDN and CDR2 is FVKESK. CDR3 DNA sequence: TGTGCCAGCAGCCAAGGGACAGGGACCTACGAGCAGTACTTC. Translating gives CASSQGTGTYEQYF.

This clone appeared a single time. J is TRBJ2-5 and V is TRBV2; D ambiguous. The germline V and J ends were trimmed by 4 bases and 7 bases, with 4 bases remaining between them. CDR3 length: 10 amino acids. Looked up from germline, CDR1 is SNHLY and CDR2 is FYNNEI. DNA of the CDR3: TGTGCCAGCAGTGGTGGGACCCAGTACTTC. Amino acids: CASSGGTQYF.

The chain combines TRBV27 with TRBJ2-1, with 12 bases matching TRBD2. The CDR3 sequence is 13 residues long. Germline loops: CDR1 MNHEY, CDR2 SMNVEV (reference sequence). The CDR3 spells CGTGTSGYNEQFF. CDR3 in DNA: TGTGGGACCGGGACTAGCGGGTACAATGAGCAGTTCTTC.

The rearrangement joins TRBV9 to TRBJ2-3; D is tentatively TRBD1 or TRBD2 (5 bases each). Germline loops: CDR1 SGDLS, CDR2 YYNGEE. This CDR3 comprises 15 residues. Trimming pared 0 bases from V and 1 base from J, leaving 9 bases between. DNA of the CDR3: TGTGCCAGCAGCGTAGAGGGGACCGGCACAGATACGCAGTATTTT. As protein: CASSVEGTGTDTQYF.

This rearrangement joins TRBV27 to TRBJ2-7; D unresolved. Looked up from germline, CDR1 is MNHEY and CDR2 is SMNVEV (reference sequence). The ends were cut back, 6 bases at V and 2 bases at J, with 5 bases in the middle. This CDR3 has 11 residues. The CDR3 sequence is CASSRAYEQYF. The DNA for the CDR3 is TGTGCCAGCAGCCGTGCCTACGAGCAGTACTTC.

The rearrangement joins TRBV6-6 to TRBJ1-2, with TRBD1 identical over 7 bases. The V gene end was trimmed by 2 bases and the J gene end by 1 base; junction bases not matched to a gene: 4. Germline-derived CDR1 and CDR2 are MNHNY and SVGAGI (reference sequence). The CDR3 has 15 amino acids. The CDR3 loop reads CASSYSTGVNYGYTF. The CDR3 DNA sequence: TGTGCCAGCAGTTACAGTACAGGGGTTAACTATGGCTACACCTTC.

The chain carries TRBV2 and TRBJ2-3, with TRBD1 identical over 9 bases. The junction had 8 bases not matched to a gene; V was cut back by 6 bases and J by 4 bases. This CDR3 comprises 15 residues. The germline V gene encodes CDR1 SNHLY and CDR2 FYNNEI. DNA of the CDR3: TGTGCCAGCAGCGCCGGGACAGGGACTGCAGATACGCAGTATTTT. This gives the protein CASSAGTGTADTQYF. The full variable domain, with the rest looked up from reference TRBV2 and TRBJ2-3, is EPEVTQTPSHQVTQMGQEVILRCVPISNHLYFYWYRQILGQKVEFLVSFYNNEISEKSEIFDDQFSVERPDGSNFTLKIRSTKLEDSAMYFCASSAGTGTADTQYFGPGTRLTVL.

CDR3 region: CASTLFGQGGNQPQHF. As DNA, the CDR3 is TGTGCCAGCACCCTCTTCGGACAGGGAGGCAATCAGCCCCAGCATTTT. The rearrangement links TRBV7-8 to TRBJ1-5, with 8 bases that match TRBD1. The CDR3 covers 16 residues. Germline loops: CDR1 SGHVS, CDR2 FQNEAQ. J gave up 2 bases and V 7 bases, and 10 bases lay outside the gene matches.

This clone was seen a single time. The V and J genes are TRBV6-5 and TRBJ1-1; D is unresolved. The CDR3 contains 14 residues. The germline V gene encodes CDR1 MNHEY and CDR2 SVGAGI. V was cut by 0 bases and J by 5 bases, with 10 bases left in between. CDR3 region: CASSYSNRGTEAFF. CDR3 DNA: TGTGCCAGCAGTTACTCGAATCGGGGAACTGAAGCTTTCTTT.

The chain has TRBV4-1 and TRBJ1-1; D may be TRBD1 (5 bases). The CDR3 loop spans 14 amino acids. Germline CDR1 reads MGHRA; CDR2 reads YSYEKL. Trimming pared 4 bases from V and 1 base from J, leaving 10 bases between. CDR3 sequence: CASSLREANTEAFF. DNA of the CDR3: TGCGCCAGCAGCCTCAGGGAGGCGAACACTGAAGCTTTCTTT.

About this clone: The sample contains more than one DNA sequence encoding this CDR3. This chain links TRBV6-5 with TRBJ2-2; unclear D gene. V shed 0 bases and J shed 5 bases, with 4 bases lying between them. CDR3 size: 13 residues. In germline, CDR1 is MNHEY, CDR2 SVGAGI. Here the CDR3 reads CASSYSSTGELFF. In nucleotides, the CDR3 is TGTGCCAGCAGTTACTCCAGTACCGGGGAGCTGTTTTTT.

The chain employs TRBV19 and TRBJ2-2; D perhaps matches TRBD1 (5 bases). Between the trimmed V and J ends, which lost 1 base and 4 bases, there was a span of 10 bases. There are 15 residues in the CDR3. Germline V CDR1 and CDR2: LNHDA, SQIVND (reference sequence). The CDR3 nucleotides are TGTGCCAGTAGTATAGGGGGCGGATCCACCGGGGAGCTGTTTTTT. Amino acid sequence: CASSIGGGSTGELFF.

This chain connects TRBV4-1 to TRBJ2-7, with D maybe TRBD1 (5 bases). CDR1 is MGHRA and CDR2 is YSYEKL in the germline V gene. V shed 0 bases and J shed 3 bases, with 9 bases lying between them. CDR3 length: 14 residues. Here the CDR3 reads CASSQDWTYYEQYF. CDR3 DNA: TGCGCCAGCAGCCAAGACTGGACATACTACGAGCAGTACTTC.

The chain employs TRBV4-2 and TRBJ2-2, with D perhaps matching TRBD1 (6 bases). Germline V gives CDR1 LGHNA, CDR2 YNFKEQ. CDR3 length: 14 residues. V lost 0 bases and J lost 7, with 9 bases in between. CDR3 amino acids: CASSQDRGHGELFF. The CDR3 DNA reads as TGTGCCAGCAGCCAAGACAGGGGACACGGGGAGCTGTTTTTT.

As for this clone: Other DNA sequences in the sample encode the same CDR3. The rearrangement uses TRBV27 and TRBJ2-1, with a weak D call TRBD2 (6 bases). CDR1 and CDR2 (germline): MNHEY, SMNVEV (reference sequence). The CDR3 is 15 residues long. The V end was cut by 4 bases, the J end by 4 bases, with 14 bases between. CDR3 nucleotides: TGTGCCAGCAGTTCCTCGGGACTTATTTACAATGAGCAGTTCTTC. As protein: CASSSSGLIYNEQFF.

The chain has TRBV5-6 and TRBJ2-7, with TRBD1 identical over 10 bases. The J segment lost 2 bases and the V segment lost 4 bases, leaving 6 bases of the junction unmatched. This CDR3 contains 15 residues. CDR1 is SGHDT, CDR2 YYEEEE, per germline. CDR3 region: CASSGPGTGAYEQYF. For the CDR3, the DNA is TGTGCCAGCAGCGGGCCCGGGACAGGGGCCTACGAGCAGTACTTC.

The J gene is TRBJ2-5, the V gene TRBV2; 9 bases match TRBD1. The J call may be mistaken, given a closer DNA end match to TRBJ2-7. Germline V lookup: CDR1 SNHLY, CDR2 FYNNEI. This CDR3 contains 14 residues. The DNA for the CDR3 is TGTGCCAGCAGTGAGGGACAGGGTCACTACGAGCAGTACTTC. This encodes CASSEGQGHYEQYF.

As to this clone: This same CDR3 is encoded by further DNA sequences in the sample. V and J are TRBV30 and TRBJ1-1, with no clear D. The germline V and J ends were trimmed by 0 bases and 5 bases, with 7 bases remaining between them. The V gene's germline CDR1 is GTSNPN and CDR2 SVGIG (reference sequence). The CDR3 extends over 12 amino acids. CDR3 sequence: CAWSVLGTEAFF. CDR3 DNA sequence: TGTGCCTGGAGTGTACTAGGAACTGAAGCTTTCTTT.

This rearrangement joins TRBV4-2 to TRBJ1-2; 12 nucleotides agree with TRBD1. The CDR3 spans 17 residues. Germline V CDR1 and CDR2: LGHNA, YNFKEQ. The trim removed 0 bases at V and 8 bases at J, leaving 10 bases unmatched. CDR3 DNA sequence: TGTGCCAGCAGCCAAGAGCCGGGACAGGGGGCGTTAGACGGCTACACCTTC. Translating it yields CASSQEPGQGALDGYTF.

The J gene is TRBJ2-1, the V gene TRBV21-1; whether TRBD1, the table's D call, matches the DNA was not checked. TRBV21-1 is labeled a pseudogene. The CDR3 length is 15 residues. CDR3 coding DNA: TGTGCCAGCGGTGCCGGGACAGCGGTGTTCGATGAGCAGTTCTTC. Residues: CASGAGTAVFDEQFF.